The 9 T cell receptor beta chains in this list originate from one sample, sequenced in a study of blood T cell repertoires in COVID-19. Method: immunoSEQ multiplex PCR; TCRdb's copy keeps in-frame clones and lacks some. The sample records over 200,000 clones, about 76% being singletons. Material for sequencing was PBMCs or T cells enriched from blood (not recorded which). The origin of the receptors is a woman aged 50 to 65 with acute COVID-19.

The chain uses TRBV2 and TRBJ1-2; possible D gene TRBD1, 6 bases. Germline V lookup: CDR1 SNHLY, CDR2 FYNNEI. The ends were cut back, 5 bases at V and 0 bases at J, with 13 bases in the middle. The CDR3 sequence is 15 residues long. CDR3 coding DNA: TGTGCCAGCAGTTCTCCGACAGGAGCTAACTATGGCTACACCTTC. This sequence encodes CASSSPTGANYGYTF.

Note on this clone: Other DNA sequences in this sample translate to the same CDR3. The chain is built from TRBV5-1 and TRBJ1-2; 9 bases match TRBD1. Germline-derived CDR1 and CDR2 are SGHRS and YFSETQ. The CDR3 totals 14 residues. V lost 5 bases, J lost 8 bases, and 10 bases stayed unmatched. The CDR3 region has the DNA TGCGCCAGCAGTTCCACCGGGACAGGGAGCGGCTACACCTTC. Translated, it gives CASSSTGTGSGYTF.

V usage is TRBV18 and J usage is TRBJ2-2, with 10 bases that match TRBD2. Per the germline V gene, CDR1 is KGHSH and CDR2 is LQKENI. The CDR3 runs 16 residues. The V gene end was trimmed by 3 bases and the J gene end by 7 bases; junction bases not matched to a gene: 8. This CDR3 reads CASSPSAGGRDGELFF. CDR3 in DNA: TGTGCCAGCTCACCCTCAGCGGGAGGGCGTGACGGGGAGCTGTTTTTT.

J is TRBJ2-5 and V is TRBV7-2, with unresolved D. The CDR3 runs to 15 residues. Trimming removed 1 base from V and 2 bases from J, with 11 bases in between. Germline V gives CDR1 SGHTA, CDR2 FQGNSA. CDR3 protein: CASSLVSQTQETQYF. In DNA, the CDR3 is TGTGCCAGCAGCTTAGTCAGTCAGACTCAAGAGACCCAGTACTTC.

This sequence joins TRBV7-9 and TRBJ2-2; TRBD1 matches 10 bases. Germline CDR1 SEHNR, CDR2 FQNEAQ (reference sequence). The CDR3 is 15 residues long. The V segment lost 4 bases and the J segment 4 bases; nucleotides outside the gene matches: 3. The CDR3 DNA follows: TGTGCCAGCAGCTCGGGACAGGGGTTCACCGGGGAGCTGTTTTTT. It codes for CASSSGQGFTGELFF. Full variable domain (outside the CDR3, taken from reference TRBV7-9 and TRBJ2-2): DTGVSQNPRHKITKRGQNVTFRCDPISEHNRLYWYRQTLGQGPEFLTYFQNEAQLEKSRLLSDRFSAERPKGSFSTLEIQRTEQGDSAMYLCASSSGQGFTGELFFGEGSRLTVL.

By share, this clone ranks as medium-sized. The rearrangement links TRBV6-5 to TRBJ2-7; D remains ambiguous. Looked up from germline, CDR1 is MNHEY and CDR2 is SVGAGI. The germline V and J ends were trimmed by 0 bases and 3 bases, with 6 bases remaining between them. The CDR3 runs to 13 residues. CDR3 residues: CASSYSAGYEQYF. CDR3 DNA: TGTGCCAGCAGTTACTCGGCTGGCTACGAGCAGTACTTC.

V gene TRBV5-1 combines with J gene TRBJ2-7, with a weak D call TRBD2 (7 bases). The CDR3 runs 15 residues. The V end was cut by 4 bases, the J end by 2 bases, with 16 bases between. Germline loops: CDR1 SGHRS, CDR2 YFSETQ. The CDR3 sequence is CASSPIGGVTYEQYF. CDR3 sequence (DNA): TGCGCCAGCAGCCCCATAGGGGGGGTCACCTACGAGCAGTACTTC. Filled out from reference TRBV5-1 and TRBJ2-7, the complete variable domain reads KAGVTQTPRYLIKTRGQQVTLSCSPISGHRSVSWYQQTPGQGLQFLFEYFSETQRNKGNFPGRFSGRQFSNSRSEMNVSTLELGDSALYLCASSPIGGVTYEQYFGPGTRLTVT.

The chain joins TRBV25-1 to TRBJ2-3; 8 bases line up with TRBD2. Per germline, CDR1 MGHDK and CDR2 SYGVNS. The trim removed 3 bases at V and 3 bases at J, leaving 8 bases unmatched. This CDR3 spans 16 amino acids. CDR3 in DNA: TGTGCCAGCAGTGATCCCGGCCGGGGGGGTACAGATACGCAGTATTTT. This translates into CASSDPGRGGTDTQYF.

The rearrangement joins TRBV4-3 to TRBJ2-1, with 8 nucleotides matching TRBD2. V was pared by 0 bases and J by 5 bases, with 6 bases of the junction left unmatched. Germline values: CDR1 LGHNA, CDR2 YSLEER. The CDR3 sequence is 16 residues long. The CDR3 here is CASSQDMGLGNNEQFF. DNA of the CDR3: TGCGCCAGCAGCCAAGATATGGGACTAGGAAACAATGAGCAGTTCTTC.